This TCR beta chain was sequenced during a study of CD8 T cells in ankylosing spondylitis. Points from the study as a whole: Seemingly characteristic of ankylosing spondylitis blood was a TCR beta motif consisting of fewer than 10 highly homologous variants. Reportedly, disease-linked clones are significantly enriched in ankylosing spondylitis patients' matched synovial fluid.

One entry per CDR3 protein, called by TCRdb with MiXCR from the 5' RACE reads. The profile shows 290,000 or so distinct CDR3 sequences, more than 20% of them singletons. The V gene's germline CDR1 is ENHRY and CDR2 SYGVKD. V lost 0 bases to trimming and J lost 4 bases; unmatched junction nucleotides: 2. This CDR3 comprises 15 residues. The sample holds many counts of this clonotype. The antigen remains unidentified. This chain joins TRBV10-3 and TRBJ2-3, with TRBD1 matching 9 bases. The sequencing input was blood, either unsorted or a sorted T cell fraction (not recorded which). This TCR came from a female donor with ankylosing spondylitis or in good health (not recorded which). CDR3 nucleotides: TGTGCCATCAGTGAGTCGGGACAGGGATCAGATACGCAGTATTTT. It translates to CAISESGQGSDTQYF.